This entry concerns a single TCR beta chain. This record comes from a study of blood T cell repertoires in COVID-19. For the study at large: PBMCs, B-cell-depleted T cells, or T cells provided the cDNA or gDNA that made up the material.

The CDR3 spans 14 residues. Germline lookup yields CDR1 SNHLY and CDR2 FYNNEI. Trimming removed 7 bases from V and 0 bases from J; junction bases left unmatched: 6. TCRdb keeps only in-frame clones here, not all; method: immunoSEQ multiplex PCR. The sample contains roughly 110,000 clones, over 80% of which appear only once. Sequences were obtained from peripheral blood. The receptor's source is a woman aged 45-59 years with acute or convalescent COVID-19. This rearrangement joins TRBV2 to TRBJ2-7, with 7 bases aligning to TRBD1. In DNA, the CDR3 is TGTGCCAGCAAACTGGACAGGAGCTCCTACGAGCAGTACTTC. Its translation: CASKLDRSSYEQYF. Full variable domain (missing parts from reference TRBV2 and TRBJ2-7): EPEVTQTPSHQVTQMGQEVILRCVPISNHLYFYWYRQILGQKVEFLVSFYNNEISEKSEIFDDQFSVERPDGSNFTLKIRSTKLEDSAMYFCASKLDRSSYEQYFGPGTRLTVT.